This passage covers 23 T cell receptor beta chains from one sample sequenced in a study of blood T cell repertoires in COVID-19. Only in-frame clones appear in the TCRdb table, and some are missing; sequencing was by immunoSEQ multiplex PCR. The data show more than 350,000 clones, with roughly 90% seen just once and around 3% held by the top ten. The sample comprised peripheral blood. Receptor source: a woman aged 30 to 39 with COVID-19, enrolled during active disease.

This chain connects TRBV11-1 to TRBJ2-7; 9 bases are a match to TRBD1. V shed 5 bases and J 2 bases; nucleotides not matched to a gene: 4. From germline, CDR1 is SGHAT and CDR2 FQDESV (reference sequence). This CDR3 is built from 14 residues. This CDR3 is CASSHDRGAYEQYF. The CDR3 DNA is TGTGCCAGCAGCCACGACAGGGGGGCCTACGAGCAGTACTTC.

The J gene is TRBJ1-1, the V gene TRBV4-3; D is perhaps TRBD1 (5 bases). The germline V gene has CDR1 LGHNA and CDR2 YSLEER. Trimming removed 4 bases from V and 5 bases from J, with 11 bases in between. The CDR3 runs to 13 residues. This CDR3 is CASSPTRETEAFF. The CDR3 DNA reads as TGCGCCAGCAGCCCTACCAGGGAAACTGAAGCTTTCTTT.

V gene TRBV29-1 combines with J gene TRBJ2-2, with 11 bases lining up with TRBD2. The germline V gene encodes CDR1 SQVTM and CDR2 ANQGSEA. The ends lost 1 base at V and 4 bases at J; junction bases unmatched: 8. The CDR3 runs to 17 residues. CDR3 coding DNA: TGCAGCGTTGAAGTAGTAGCGGGAGGGCTTTCCACCGGGGAGCTGTTTTTT. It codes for CSVEVVAGGLSTGELFF.

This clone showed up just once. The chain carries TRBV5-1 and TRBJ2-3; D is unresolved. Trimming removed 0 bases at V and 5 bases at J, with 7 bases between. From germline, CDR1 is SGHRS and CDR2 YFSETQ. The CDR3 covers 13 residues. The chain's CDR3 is CASSLGLRDTQYF. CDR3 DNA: TGCGCCAGCAGCTTGGGTCTTAGAGATACGCAGTATTTT.

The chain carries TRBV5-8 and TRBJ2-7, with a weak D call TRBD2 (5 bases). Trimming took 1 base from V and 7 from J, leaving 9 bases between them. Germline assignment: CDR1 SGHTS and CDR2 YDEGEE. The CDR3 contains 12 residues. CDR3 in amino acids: CASSLLRGEQYV. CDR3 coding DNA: TGTGCCAGCAGCTTGCTCCGGGGTGAGCAGTACGTC.

The DNA for the CDR3 is TGCGCCAGCAGATTAGCGGGAGCTGTCAATGAGCAGTTCTTC. Its protein product is CASRLAGAVNEQFF. The chain joins TRBV10-2 to TRBJ2-1; TRBD2 matches 9 bases. CDR1 WSHSY and CDR2 SAAADI come from the germline V gene. J lost 6 bases, V lost 6 bases, and 6 bases had no gene match. This CDR3 is built from 14 residues.

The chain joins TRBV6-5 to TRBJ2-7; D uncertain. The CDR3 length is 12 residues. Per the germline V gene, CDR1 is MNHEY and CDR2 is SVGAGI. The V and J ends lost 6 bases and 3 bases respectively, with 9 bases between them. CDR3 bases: TGTGCCAGCAGCTCTGAGCGCTACGAGCAGTACGTC. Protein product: CASSSERYEQYV.

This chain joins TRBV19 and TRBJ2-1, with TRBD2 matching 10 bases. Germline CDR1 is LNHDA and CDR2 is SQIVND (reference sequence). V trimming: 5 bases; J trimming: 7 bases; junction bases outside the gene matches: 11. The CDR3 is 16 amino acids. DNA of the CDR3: TGTGCCAGTAGTTCGGCTAGCGGGAGTAGGGGGAATGAGCAGTTCTTC. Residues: CASSSASGSRGNEQFF.

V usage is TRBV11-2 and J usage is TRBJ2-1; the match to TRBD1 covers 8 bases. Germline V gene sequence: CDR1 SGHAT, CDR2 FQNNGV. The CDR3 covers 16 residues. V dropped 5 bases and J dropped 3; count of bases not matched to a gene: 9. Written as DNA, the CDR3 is TGTGCCAGCAGCACTCAACAGGGGGACGGCTACAATGAGCAGTTCTTC. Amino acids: CASSTQQGDGYNEQFF. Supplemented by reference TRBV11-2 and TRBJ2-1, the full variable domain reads EAGVAQSPRYKIIEKRQSVAFWCNPISGHATLYWYQQILGQGPKLLIQFQNNGVVDDSQLPKDRFSAERLKGVDSTLKIQPAKLEDSAVYLCASSTQQGDGYNEQFFGPGTRLTVL.

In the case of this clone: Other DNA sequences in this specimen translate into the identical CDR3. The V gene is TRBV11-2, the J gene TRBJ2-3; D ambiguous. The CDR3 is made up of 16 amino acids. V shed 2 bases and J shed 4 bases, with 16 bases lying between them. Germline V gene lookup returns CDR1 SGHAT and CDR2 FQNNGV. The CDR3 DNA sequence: TGTGCCAGCAGCTTATTCCCCTCAAACCGCGCAGATACGCAGTATTTT. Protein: CASSLFPSNRADTQYF.

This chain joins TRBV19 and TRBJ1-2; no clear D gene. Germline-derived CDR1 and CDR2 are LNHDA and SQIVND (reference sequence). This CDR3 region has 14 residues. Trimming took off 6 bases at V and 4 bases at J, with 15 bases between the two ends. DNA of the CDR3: TGTGCCAGTAGCGTGGGCCCCAGGTCCTATGGCTACACCTTC. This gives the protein CASSVGPRSYGYTF.

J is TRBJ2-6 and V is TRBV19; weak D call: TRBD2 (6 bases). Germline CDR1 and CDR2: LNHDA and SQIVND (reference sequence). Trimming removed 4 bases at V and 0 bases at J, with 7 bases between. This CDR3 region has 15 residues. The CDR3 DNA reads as TGTGCCAGTAGTACGGGACTCTCTGGGGCCAACGTCCTGACTTTC. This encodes CASSTGLSGANVLTF.

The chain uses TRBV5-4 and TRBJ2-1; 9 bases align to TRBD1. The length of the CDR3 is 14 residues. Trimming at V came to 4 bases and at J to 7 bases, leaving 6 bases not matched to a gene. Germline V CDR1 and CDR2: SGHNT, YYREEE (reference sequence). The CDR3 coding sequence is TGTGCCAGCAGCCCCGGGACAGGGTCAAATGAGCAGTTCTTC. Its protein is CASSPGTGSNEQFF.

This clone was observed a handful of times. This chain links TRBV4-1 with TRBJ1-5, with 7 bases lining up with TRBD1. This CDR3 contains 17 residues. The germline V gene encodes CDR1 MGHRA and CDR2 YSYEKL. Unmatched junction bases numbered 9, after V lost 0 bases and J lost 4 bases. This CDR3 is CASSQDWPDRANQPQHF. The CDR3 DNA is TGCGCCAGCAGCCAAGATTGGCCAGACAGGGCAAATCAGCCCCAGCATTTT.

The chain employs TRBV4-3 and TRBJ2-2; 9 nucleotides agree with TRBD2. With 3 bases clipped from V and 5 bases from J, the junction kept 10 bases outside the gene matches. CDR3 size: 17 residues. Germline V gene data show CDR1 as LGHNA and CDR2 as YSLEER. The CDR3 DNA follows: TGCGCCAGCAGCCACCGAGCGGGGGGCCCTAGGACCGGGGAGCTGTTTTTT. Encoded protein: CASSHRAGGPRTGELFF.

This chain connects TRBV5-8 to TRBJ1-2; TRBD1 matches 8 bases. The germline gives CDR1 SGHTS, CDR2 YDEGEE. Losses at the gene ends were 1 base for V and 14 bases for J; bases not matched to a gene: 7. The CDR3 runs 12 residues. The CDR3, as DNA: TGTGCCAGCAGCTTGATCCCGGGACAGGCTACCTTC. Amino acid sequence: CASSLIPGQATF.

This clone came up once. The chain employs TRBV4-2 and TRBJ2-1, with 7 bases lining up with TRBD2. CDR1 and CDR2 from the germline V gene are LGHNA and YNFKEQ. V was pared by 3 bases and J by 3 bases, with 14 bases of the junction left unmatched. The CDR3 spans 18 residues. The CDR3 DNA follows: TGTGCCAGCAGCCAGCGGGGCCCACGGCTAGCGGACTACAATGAGCAGTTCTTC. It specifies CASSQRGPRLADYNEQFF.

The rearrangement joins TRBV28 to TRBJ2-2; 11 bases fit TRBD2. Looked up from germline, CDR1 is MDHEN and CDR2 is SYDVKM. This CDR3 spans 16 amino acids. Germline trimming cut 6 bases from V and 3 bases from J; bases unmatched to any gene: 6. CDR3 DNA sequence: TGTGCCAGCAGAACAGGGACTAGCGGACACACCGGGGAGCTGTTTTTT. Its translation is CASRTGTSGHTGELFF.

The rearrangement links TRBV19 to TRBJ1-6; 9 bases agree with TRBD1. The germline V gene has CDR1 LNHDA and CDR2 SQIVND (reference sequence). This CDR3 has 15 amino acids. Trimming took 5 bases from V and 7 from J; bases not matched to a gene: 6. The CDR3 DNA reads TGTGCCAGTAGTCTCAAGGGGACAGGGAATTCACCCCTCCACTTT. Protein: CASSLKGTGNSPLHF. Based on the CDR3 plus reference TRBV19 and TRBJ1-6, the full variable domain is DGGITQSPKYLFRKEGQNVTLSCEQNLNHDAMYWYRQDPGQGLRLIYYSQIVNDFQKGDIAEGYSVSREKKESFPLTVTSAQKNPTAFYLCASSLKGTGNSPLHFGNGTRLTVT.

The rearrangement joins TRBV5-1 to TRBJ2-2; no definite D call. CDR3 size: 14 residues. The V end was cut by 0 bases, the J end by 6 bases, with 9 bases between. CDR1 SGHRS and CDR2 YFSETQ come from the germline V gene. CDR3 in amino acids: CASSLAGLAGELFF. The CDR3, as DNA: TGCGCCAGCAGCTTGGCCGGTCTGGCCGGGGAGCTGTTTTTT.

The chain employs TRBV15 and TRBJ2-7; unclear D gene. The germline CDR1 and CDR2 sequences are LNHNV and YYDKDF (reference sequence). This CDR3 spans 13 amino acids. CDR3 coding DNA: TGTGCCACCAGCAGAGATTGGGCAGAGCCTCCCCAAGTC. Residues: CATSRDWAEPPQV.

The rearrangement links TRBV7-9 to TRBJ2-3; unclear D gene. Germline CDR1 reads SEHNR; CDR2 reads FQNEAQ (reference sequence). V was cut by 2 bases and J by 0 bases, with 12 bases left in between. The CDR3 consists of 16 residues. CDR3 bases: TGTGCCAGCAGCTTAAATGCAGGAACTAGCACAGATACGCAGTATTTT. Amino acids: CASSLNAGTSTDTQYF.

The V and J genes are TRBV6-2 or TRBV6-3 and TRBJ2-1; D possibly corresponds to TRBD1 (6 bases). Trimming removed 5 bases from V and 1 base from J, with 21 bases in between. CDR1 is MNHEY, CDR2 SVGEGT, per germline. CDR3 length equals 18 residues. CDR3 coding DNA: TGTGCCAGCAGTCAACAGGGTCCTCTAGGGCTGTCCTACAATGAGCAGTTCTTC. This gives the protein CASSQQGPLGLSYNEQFF.